These T cell receptor beta chains were read from a single sample in a study of control samples from healthy donors and cancer patients. Generated by immunoSEQ multiplex PCR, the TCRdb table keeps only in-frame clones and is missing some. This repertoire shows 130,000 to 150,000 clones, more than 85% found once; its top ten account for 3.2%. Sequencing was carried out using blood. These receptor sequences come from a man aged 25 to 45 in good health. The CDR3 runs from the conserved cysteine through the conserved F or W. Clone size is shown for a subset of rows, as once, few, many or a class of expanded clone.

j_call | clone_size | cdr3_length | v_call | cdr3_aa
TRBJ1-6 | . | 14 | TRBV15 | CATSRDRFNSPLHF
TRBJ2-2 | . | 15 | TRBV2 | CASSEGILNTGELFF
TRBJ2-2 | . | 13 | TRBV5-6 | CASSLEGTGELFF
TRBJ1-2 | . | 18 | TRBV7-6 | CASSFLGTGADPNYGYTF
TRBJ2-2 | . | 17 | TRBV7-8 | CASSFGSPTQSTGELFF
TRBJ2-7 | . | 14 | TRBV30 | CAWSVSLPAGEQYF
TRBJ2-2 | once | 14 | TRBV19 | CASSEQLNTGELFF
TRBJ1-1 | . | 15 | TRBV10-2 | CASGLRQGRNTEAFF
TRBJ2-6 | . | 17 | TRBV7-3 | CASSFQATISEANVLTF
TRBJ1-6 | few | 16 | TRBV6-1 | CASSERPQGYSSPLHF
TRBJ1-2 | . | 15 | TRBV5-4 | CASSTPTQGSYGYTF
TRBJ2-7 | . | 17 | TRBV19 | CASSTSGTSAIEGEQYF
TRBJ2-1 | . | 13 | TRBV19 | CASSSDLTNEQFF
TRBJ1-3 | . | 15 | TRBV27 | CASSPTGVGGNTIYF
TRBJ2-7 | . | 15 | TRBV15 | CATSGERWGGWEQYF
TRBJ1-5 | . | 13 | TRBV30 | CAWSRGHNQPQHF
TRBJ1-5 | . | 13 | TRBV10-3 | CASSIGINQPQHF
TRBJ2-1 | . | 15 | TRBV4-2 | CASSQDDSGGSEQFF
TRBJ2-7 | . | 17 | TRBV11-3 | CASRPNGSDRNLYEQYF
TRBJ1-1 | once | 15 | TRBV15 | CATSRGRGGNTEAFF
TRBJ2-3 | . | 11 | TRBV30 | CAWGPGGTQYF
TRBJ1-1 | . | 15 | TRBV19 | CASSMGTGGDTEAFF
TRBJ1-2 | . | 13 | TRBV7-9 | CASSDTNYYGYTF
TRBJ1-5 | . | 16 | TRBV5-1 | CASSLGSGGFNQPQHF
TRBJ2-2 | once | 16 | TRBV5-1 | CASSLTRLTGAGELFF
TRBJ2-7 | once | 11 | TRBV6-2/TRBV6-3 | CASSYSAEQYF
TRBJ1-4 | once | 15 | TRBV15 | CATSNRGWDNEKLFF
TRBJ2-1 | once | 14 | TRBV11-2 | CASSLAYSGGAQFF
TRBJ2-2 | . | 15 | TRBV2 | CASSGLGVNTGELFF
TRBJ1-4 | . | 16 | TRBV6-1 | CASSEDILGDNEKLFF
TRBJ2-1 | . | 15 | TRBV27 | CASSLSPGANNEQFF
TRBJ2-7 | . | 13 | TRBV19 | CAGTGRDGYEQYF
TRBJ2-3 | . | 18 | TRBV7-7 | CASSSRPLGGGAEDTQYF
TRBJ1-3 | once | 16 | TRBV6-5 | CASSYSRQAPGNTIYF
TRBJ2-7 | . | 15 | TRBV20-1 | CSASGGDRDLYEQYF
TRBJ1-1 | . | 14 | TRBV27 | CASSPFRGNTEAFF
TRBJ1-6 | . | 14 | TRBV28 | CASFRGSYNSPLHF
TRBJ2-1 | . | 12 | TRBV11-2 | CASSLVTIEQFF
TRBJ1-1 | . | 13 | TRBV7-3 | CASSSDRGTEAFF
TRBJ1-6 | few | 14 | TRBV30 | CAWSLVPVNSPLHF